This TCR beta chain was captured by sequencing in a study of T-cell reconstitution after alpha-beta-depleted transplantation in children. The study, taken as a whole, reports: Elevated TCRbeta diversity at day 60 was traced, in some patients, to surviving recipient T cells and thymic progenitors.

Unique molecular identifiers tagged the TCRbeta library. TCRdb independently ran MiXCR on the PCR reads; one entry per CDR3 protein. This sample carries about 260,000 distinct CDR3 sequences, 6.5% to 10% of them seen once, and the ten largest clones take just under 6.5%. The J segment lost 4 bases and the V segment lost 0 bases, leaving 8 bases of the junction unmatched. CDR3 length equals 16 residues. The V gene's germline CDR1 is SGHVS and CDR2 FQNEAQ. This clonotype was seen many times. Antigen: not known. The specimen comprised PBMCs, mostly from graft donor cells, sampled 180 days after TCRalphabeta/CD19-depleted stem cell transplant. The clonotype originates from a male patient between 5 and 17 years old who had a stem cell transplant for acute lymphoblastic leukemia, so the T cells may come from the graft donor. The chain joins TRBV7-8 to TRBJ2-7, with 8 bases lining up with TRBD1. CDR3 region: CASSLARDRSTYEQYF. The DNA for the CDR3 is TGTGCCAGCAGCTTAGCCCGGGACAGGAGTACGTACGAGCAGTACTTC.